The 16 T cell receptor beta chains below come from one sample, sequenced in a study of cytomegalovirus exposure and HLA in healthy donors. Primers for the PCR totalled 60 Vbeta and 13 Jbeta. Profiled with immunoSEQ multiplex PCR; TCRdb holds only in-frame clones, not every one. The data contain roughly 35,000 clones, about 53% of them singletons. Sequenced material: PBMCs. The receptors come from a woman aged 40 to 49 in good health and CMV-seropositive.

The chain carries TRBV7-9 and TRBJ2-5, with D possibly matching TRBD2 (5 bases). CDR1 is SEHNR and CDR2 is FQNEAQ in the germline V gene (reference sequence). The CDR3 length is 14 residues. V lost 5 bases and J lost 2, with 12 bases in between. CDR3 DNA sequence: TGTGCCAGCAGCGATTGGGAGTTACAAGAGACCCAGTACTTC. Its protein product is CASSDWELQETQYF.

The chain couples TRBV5-1 to TRBJ1-4; D unresolved. The V gene's germline CDR1 is SGHRS and CDR2 YFSETQ. CDR3 length: 14 residues. The V end lost 2 bases, the J end lost 3 bases, and 8 bases lay between the germline ends. Here the CDR3 reads CASSFHGANEKLFF. The CDR3 DNA sequence: TGCGCCAGCAGCTTCCATGGAGCTAATGAAAAACTGTTTTTT.

This clone was found a few times. V is TRBV18 and J is TRBJ1-6, with TRBD1 matching 9 bases. CDR1 and CDR2 from the germline V gene are KGHSH and LQKENI. This CDR3 region has 15 residues. V lost 3 bases, J lost 10 bases, and 7 bases stayed unmatched. The CDR3 DNA is TGTGCCAGCTCACCTGGGACAGGGAGAGGCTCACCCCTCCACTTT. This codes for CASSPGTGRGSPLHF.

V and J are TRBV11-2 and TRBJ2-3; the D is unclear. This CDR3 is built from 13 residues. V was clipped by 3 bases and J by 2 bases, with 6 bases between them. Per germline, CDR1 SGHAT and CDR2 FQNNGV. The CDR3 coding sequence is TGTGCCAGCAGCTTGCCAGTCACAGATACGCAGTATTTT. This gives the protein CASSLPVTDTQYF.

This clone was seen just once. V and J are TRBV2 and TRBJ2-1; 7 positions match TRBD1. Trimming at V came to 4 bases and at J to 9 bases, leaving 9 bases not matched to a gene. Germline loops: CDR1 SNHLY, CDR2 FYNNEI. This CDR3 spans 14 amino acids. The CDR3 DNA is TGTGCCAGCAGTGGGGTAGACAGGGCGCGTGAGCAGTTCTTC. This translates into CASSGVDRAREQFF.

The chain has TRBV12-5 and TRBJ1-5, with D hard to call. The V gene's germline CDR1 is LGHNT and CDR2 FRNRAP. V lost 6 bases and J 2 bases, leaving 8 bases between the germline ends. The length of the CDR3 is 13 residues. CDR3 sequence (DNA): TGTGCTAGTGGCGACAACGGCAATCAGCCCCAGCATTTT. Amino acid sequence: CASGDNGNQPQHF. The full variable domain, its missing parts supplied by reference TRBV12-5 and TRBJ1-5, is DARVTQTPRHKVTEMGQEVTMRCQPILGHNTVFWYRQTMMQGLELLAYFRNRAPLDDSGMPKDRFSAEMPDATLATLKIQPSEPRDSAVYFCASGDNGNQPQHFGDGTRLSIL.

This clone was counted a single time. The gene calls are TRBV15 and TRBJ1-5; D is possibly TRBD1 (5 bases). Trimming stripped 0 bases from V and 3 bases from J, with 9 bases between. The length of the CDR3 is 15 residues. Germline V gene data show CDR1 as LNHNV and CDR2 as YYDKDF (reference sequence). The CDR3 loop reads CATSRDAGFNQPQHF. DNA of the CDR3: TGTGCCACCAGCAGAGATGCAGGGTTCAATCAGCCCCAGCATTTT. The variable domain in full, completed from reference TRBV15 and TRBJ1-5, reads DAMVIQNPRYQVTQFGKPVTLSCSQTLNHNVMYWYQQKSSQAPKLLFHYYDKDFNNEADTPDNFQSRRPNTSFCFLDIRSPGLGDTAMYLCATSRDAGFNQPQHFGDGTRLSIL.

This chain uses TRBV7-3 with TRBJ2-1, with D possibly matching TRBD2 (5 bases). The V end lost 1 base, the J end lost 3 bases, and 22 bases lay between the germline ends. There are 19 residues in the CDR3. Germline loops: CDR1 SGHTA, CDR2 FQGTGA. Written as DNA, the CDR3 is TGTGCCAGCAGCTTAAATCCGCGGGTTGGCATAGAGAACTACAATGAGCAGTTCTTC. Protein: CASSLNPRVGIENYNEQFF.

This clone was observed a handful of times. The chain couples TRBV7-6 to TRBJ2-3; 8 nucleotides line up with TRBD2. The length of the CDR3 is 16 residues. The V gene's germline CDR1 is SGHVS and CDR2 FNYEAQ. Trimming took 2 bases from V and 5 from J; bases not matched to a gene: 9. CDR3 residues: CASSLLAGGARDTQYF. DNA of the CDR3: TGTGCCAGCAGCTTATTAGCCGGGGGGGCTAGAGATACGCAGTATTTT.

V and J are TRBV21-1 and TRBJ2-2; the table's TRBD2 call for D was not verified on the DNA. TRBV21-1 is a documented pseudogene. The length of the CDR3 is 16 residues. The CDR3, as DNA: TGTGCCAGCAGCAAAGAAGCTACGACGAACACCGGGGAGCTGTTTTTT. As protein: CASSKEATTNTGELFF.

The J gene is TRBJ2-2, the V gene TRBV9, with 9 bases fitting TRBD1. The V gene end was trimmed by 4 bases and the J gene end by 6 bases; junction bases not matched to a gene: 4. CDR1 and CDR2 (germline): SGDLS, YYNGEE. The CDR3 loop spans 14 amino acids. In DNA form, the CDR3 reads TGTGCCAGCAGCTTAAGGACAGGGGCCGGGGAGCTGTTTTTT. This translates into CASSLRTGAGELFF.

V is TRBV11-2 and J is TRBJ2-1; no firm D call. The CDR3 runs 12 residues. Trimming cost V 4 bases and J 6 bases, with 7 bases left between them. Germline assignment: CDR1 SGHAT and CDR2 FQNNGV. This chain's CDR3 is CASSSPGNEQFF. The CDR3 nucleotides are TGTGCCAGCAGCTCCCCAGGCAATGAGCAGTTCTTC.

The chain uses TRBV9 and TRBJ1-6, with D tentatively TRBD1 (5 bases). Between the trimmed V and J ends, which lost 3 bases and 12 bases, there was a span of 13 bases. The germline V gene encodes CDR1 SGDLS and CDR2 YYNGEE. The CDR3 loop spans 13 amino acids. CDR3 residues: CASSGGHPQPLHF. The DNA of the CDR3 is TGTGCCAGCAGCGGAGGACATCCTCAACCCCTCCACTTT.

The rearrangement joins TRBV2 to TRBJ2-5; perhaps TRBD1 as D (6 bases). V was clipped by 7 bases and J by 5 bases, with 14 bases between them. CDR1 SNHLY and CDR2 FYNNEI come from the germline V gene. The CDR3 totals 13 residues. This CDR3 is CASTKAGAETQYF. As DNA, the CDR3 is TGTGCCAGCACCAAGGCAGGGGCCGAGACCCAGTACTTC.

This clone has more than one count but fewer than ten. The chain employs TRBV30 and TRBJ2-6; D is unclear. The CDR3 is made up of 12 amino acids. Trimming pared 4 bases from V and 6 bases from J, leaving 7 bases between. The V gene's germline CDR1 is GTSNPN and CDR2 SVGIG (reference sequence). The CDR3 reads CAWKLEANVLTF. The CDR3 DNA reads TGTGCCTGGAAATTAGAGGCCAACGTCCTGACTTTC.

This chain links TRBV5-1 with TRBJ2-1; tentatively, D is TRBD1 (5 bases). This CDR3 is 13 amino acids long. Per the germline V gene, CDR1 is SGHRS and CDR2 is YFSETQ. V lost 6 bases to trimming and J lost 3 bases, with 10 bases between them. The CDR3 DNA reads as TGCGCCAGCACTCCTCAGGGCTACAATGAGCAGTTCTTC. This sequence encodes CASTPQGYNEQFF.